Shown below are 21 T cell receptor beta chains from a single sample sequenced in a study of T cells after posttransplantation cyclophosphamide. Some clones are missing from TCRdb's copy, which holds only in-frame ones; the method was immunoSEQ multiplex PCR. The data show 30,000 or so clones, with none appearing a single time. The sample taken for sequencing was PBMCs. These TCRs come from a woman in her twenties or thirties in good health and a related stem cell transplant donor.

This clone was recorded at least ten times. This chain uses TRBV18 with TRBJ2-4, with no clear D. CDR3 length equals 13 residues. From germline, CDR1 is KGHSH and CDR2 LQKENI. Trimming left V 2 bases short and J 4 bases short, with 6 bases between. This chain's CDR3 is CASSPTEKNIQYF. In DNA form, the CDR3 reads TGTGCCAGCTCACCAACAGAAAAAAACATTCAGTACTTC. The full variable domain, rest sourced from reference TRBV18 and TRBJ2-4, is NAGVMQNPRHLVRRRGQEARLRCSPMKGHSHVYWYRQLPEEGLKFMVYLQKENIIDESGMPKERFSAEFPKEGPSILRIQQVVRGDSAAYFCASSPTEKNIQYFGAGTRLSVL.

In this sample, this clone turned up many times. The J gene is TRBJ1-4, the V gene TRBV19; 8 nucleotides line up with TRBD1. In germline, CDR1 is LNHDA, CDR2 SQIVND (reference sequence). With V trimmed by 6 bases and J by 17 bases, 11 bases remained unmatched. The CDR3 totals 12 residues. The CDR3 DNA is TGTGCCAGTAGGGGACAGGCGTCTCCCATTTTTTTT. Translation: CASRGQASPIFF.

There are many counts of this clone. The chain recombines TRBV7-3 with TRBJ2-3; no clear D gene. Deletions cut 1 base from V and 5 bases from J, with 7 bases between. Germline CDR1 reads SGHTA; CDR2 reads FQGTGA. The CDR3 is 13 residues long. The CDR3 region has the DNA TGTGCCAGCAGCTTAAGTCGAGGAGATACGCAGTATTTT. Translating it yields CASSLSRGDTQYF.

This clone has ten or more counts. This chain connects TRBV12-3 or TRBV12-4 to TRBJ2-2, with 14 bases that match TRBD2. The J segment lost 1 base and the V segment lost 2 bases, leaving 9 bases of the junction unmatched. CDR3 length: 20 amino acids. The CDR3 region is CASSLTYGLAGGQNTGELFF. CDR3 in DNA: TGTGCCAGCAGTTTAACCTACGGACTAGCGGGGGGCCAGAACACCGGGGAGCTGTTTTTT.

This clone was recorded at least ten times. The rearrangement joins TRBV7-7 to TRBJ1-1; D unresolved. Germline loops: CDR1 SSHAT, CDR2 FNYEAQ (reference sequence). The CDR3 totals 13 residues. V was pared by 1 base and J by 3 bases, with 6 bases between. CDR3 loop: CASSLGDDTEAFF. For the CDR3, the DNA is TGTGCCAGCAGCTTAGGCGATGACACTGAAGCTTTCTTT.

This clone was seen many times. V usage is TRBV4-1 and J usage is TRBJ2-1; D call uncertain. Trimming shortened V by 2 bases and J by 0 bases, and 11 bases separated the two germline ends. CDR1 and CDR2 from the germline V gene are MGHRA and YSYEKL. The CDR3 length is 16 residues. This CDR3 reads CASSQTQRDSYNEQFF. The DNA of the CDR3 is TGCGCCAGCAGCCAAACCCAGAGAGACTCCTACAATGAGCAGTTCTTC.

This clone was counted many times. The chain uses TRBV12-3 or TRBV12-4 and TRBJ1-1; D is possibly TRBD1 (6 bases). V was cut by 4 bases and J by 1 base, with 10 bases left in between. The CDR3 length is 14 residues. CDR3 nucleotide sequence: TGTGCCAGCAGTTGGGACACACGGAACACTGAAGCTTTCTTT. Translated: CASSWDTRNTEAFF.

There are a few counts of this clone. The J gene is TRBJ1-2, the V gene TRBV6-5; TRBD1 matches 9 bases. Germline V gene lookup returns CDR1 MNHEY and CDR2 SVGAGI. The CDR3 covers 15 residues. Unmatched junction bases numbered 7, after V lost 5 bases and J lost 3 bases. The DNA for the CDR3 is TGTGCCAGCAGTCGGGGACAGGGTATTGACTATGGCTACACCTTC. Translated, it gives CASSRGQGIDYGYTF.

This clone was recorded a few times. This chain connects TRBV12-3 or TRBV12-4 to TRBJ1-2; no firm D call. V was trimmed by 10 bases and J by 7 bases, leaving 13 bases between them. The CDR3 is 11 amino acids. CDR3 protein: CAITIYGGYTF. For the CDR3, the DNA is TGTGCCATCACCATATACGGTGGCTACACCTTC.

This clone occurred many times. The rearrangement uses TRBV19 and TRBJ1-3, with TRBD1 as a possible D gene (6 bases). The CDR3 has 15 amino acids. Trimming removed 6 bases from V and 0 bases from J, with 12 bases in between. Per the germline V gene, CDR1 is LNHDA and CDR2 is SQIVND (reference sequence). The DNA for the CDR3 is TGTGCCAGTAGGCGTGACAGGACCTCTGGAAACACCATATATTTT. Its translation is CASRRDRTSGNTIYF.

In this sample, this clone turned up many times. The chain uses TRBV28 and TRBJ1-2, with D perhaps matching TRBD1 (5 bases). The CDR3 is 11 residues long. V was trimmed by 5 bases and J by 5 bases, leaving 6 bases between them. Germline CDR1 and CDR2: MDHEN and SYDVKM. DNA of the CDR3: TGTGCCAGCAGTAGGGGTTATGGCTACACCTTC. Its protein product is CASSRGYGYTF.

This clone was recorded at least ten times. V is TRBV4-2 and J is TRBJ2-1, with 10 bases lining up with TRBD2. The CDR3 has 14 residues. Germline trimming cut 0 bases from V and 7 bases from J; bases unmatched to any gene: 0. The germline V gene encodes CDR1 LGHNA and CDR2 YNFKEQ. The CDR3 DNA is TGTGCCAGCAGCCAAGAACTAGCGGGGAATGAGCAGTTCTTC. Translated: CASSQELAGNEQFF.

This clone was counted ten times or more. The rearrangement uses TRBV27 and TRBJ2-3, with 10 bases that match TRBD1. The germline V gene has CDR1 MNHEY and CDR2 SMNVEV (reference sequence). After removal of 4 bases from V and 6 bases from J, the junction contained 4 bases not matched to a gene. The CDR3 is 14 residues long. In nucleotides, the CDR3 is TGTGCCAGCAGTTCCGACAGGGGGCTTGATACGCAGTATTTT. Protein sequence: CASSSDRGLDTQYF.

The chain employs TRBV2 and TRBJ2-5; perhaps TRBD1 as D (6 bases). The CDR3 is 13 residues long. V lost 3 bases, J lost 4 bases, and 9 bases lay in between. Germline assignment: CDR1 SNHLY and CDR2 FYNNEI. CDR3 sequence: CASSDRGLETQYF. CDR3 DNA: TGTGCCAGCAGTGACAGGGGCTTAGAGACCCAGTACTTC.

The chain carries TRBV4-1 and TRBJ2-7; D is unresolved. The germline gives CDR1 MGHRA, CDR2 YSYEKL. There are 14 residues in the CDR3. Trimming cost V 0 bases and J 0 bases, with 6 bases left between them. CDR3 in amino acids: CASSQEGTSYEQYF. CDR3 in DNA: TGCGCCAGCAGCCAAGAGGGCACCTCCTACGAGCAGTACTTC.

The sample holds many counts of this clone. The chain links TRBV6-1 to TRBJ2-7; TRBD2 might be the D (6 bases). In germline, CDR1 is MNHNS, CDR2 SASEGT. The CDR3 has 15 amino acids. Trimming took 6 bases from V and 6 from J, leaving 21 bases between them. CDR3: CASRPKPGDAREQYF. CDR3 coding DNA: TGTGCCAGCAGACCCAAACCGGGGGACGCGCGCGAGCAGTACTTC.

This clone appeared a few times. The chain has TRBV7-3 and TRBJ1-6; weak D call: TRBD1 (5 bases). The V end was cut by 5 bases, the J end by 6 bases, with 11 bases between. The CDR3 sequence is 14 residues long. Per germline, CDR1 SGHTA and CDR2 FQGTGA. CDR3 in DNA: TGTGCCAGCAGCCCGAGGAGGGGTAATTCACCCCTCCACTTT. Translating it yields CASSPRRGNSPLHF.

The CDR3 is CASSVAFYTDTQYF. Here the CDR3 DNA reads TGTGCCAGCAGCGTAGCCTTCTACACAGATACGCAGTATTTT. This chain joins TRBV9 and TRBJ2-3; D remains unclear. Germline assignment: CDR1 SGDLS and CDR2 YYNGEE. The CDR3 is 14 amino acids. V was cut by 0 bases and J by 2 bases, with 7 bases left in between.

At least ten counts were recorded for this clone. The gene calls are TRBV28 and TRBJ1-1; D might be TRBD1 (6 bases). V was shortened by 5 bases and J by 3 bases, with 22 bases between the two germline ends. Germline V gives CDR1 MDHEN, CDR2 SYDVKM. The CDR3 loop spans 17 amino acids. Here the CDR3 DNA reads TGTGCCAGCAGTCCGCCAAACTTTAGGGGGTGGGACACTGAAGCTTTCTTT. As protein: CASSPPNFRGWDTEAFF.

This clone was picked up many times. The chain joins TRBV5-1 to TRBJ1-4, with TRBD1 as a possible D gene (6 bases). CDR3 length: 16 amino acids. Germline lookup yields CDR1 SGHRS and CDR2 YFSETQ. V lost 0 bases and J 2 bases, leaving 11 bases between the germline ends. In DNA form, the CDR3 reads TGCGCCAGCAGCTTGGTCGGGGGGCTCACTAATGAAAAACTGTTTTTT. Amino acids: CASSLVGGLTNEKLFF.

This chain joins TRBV5-5 and TRBJ2-7; TRBD1 aligns across 7 bases. Germline loops: CDR1 SGHKS, CDR2 YYEKEE (reference sequence). The junction had 1 base not matched to a gene; V was cut back by 1 base and J by 3 bases. This CDR3 spans 13 amino acids. The DNA for the CDR3 is TGTGCCAGCAGCTTGTCAGGGGGCTACGAGCAGTACTTC. This encodes CASSLSGGYEQYF. The variable domain in full, completed from reference TRBV5-5 and TRBJ2-7, reads DAGVTQSPTHLIKTRGQQVTLRCSPISGHKSVSWYQQVLGQGPQFIFQYYEKEERGRGNFPDRFSARQFPNYSSELNVNALLLGDSALYLCASSLSGGYEQYFGPGTRLTVT.